The source of this T cell receptor (beta chain) is a study of OX40 agonist ivuxolimab in advanced cancers. At the level of the study: While on treatment, patients had intravenous ivuxolimab at 0.01 to 10 mg/kg every 2 weeks. Participants, approximately 80% male, averaged roughly 60 years of age, ranging from roughly 20 to 79. Study results and limitations: Partial responders dosed at 0.1-3.0 mg/kg displayed clonal expansion ranking among the lowest.

V trimming: 2 bases; J trimming: 2 bases; junction bases outside the gene matches: 10. The CDR3 length is 18 residues. Germline CDR1 SGHTA, CDR2 FQGNSA. In the case of this clone: No antigen is known for it.

The repertoire was sequenced with immunoSEQ multiplex PCR; TCRdb's copy has only in-frame clones and lacks some. This table holds about 26,000 clones, 88% found once. Baseline was the first blood sampling point, followed by cycle 4 day 1 and cycle 7 day 1. J is TRBJ2-3 and V is TRBV7-2; 10 bases are a match to TRBD2. The source of this sequence is an adult with an advanced solid tumor such as melanoma, head and neck, liver or kidney cancer. This specimen consisted of CD4+ or CD8+ T cells sorted from blood, obtained in a trial of the OX40 agonist ivuxolimab. The CDR3 coding sequence is TGTGCCAGCAGCTTATTGCTTGCTAGCGGGGGACCCACAGATACGCAGTATTTT. Amino acids: CASSLLLASGGPTDTQYF.